This paragraph reports one T cell receptor (beta chain). The antigen is not known. The treatment was: oral pan-JAK inhibitor, 5-10 mg twice daily. Peripheral blood samples and lesional scalp punch biopsies were obtained from alopecia areata patients. This sample was included in a study of CD8+ T cells in alopecia areata. As for the study in general: Disease severity was quantified as SALT score of affected scalp area. Whole-study findings and limits: Scalp clonality decreased significantly with tofacitinib, and so did expanded CD8+ clones among the top 100. While tofacitinib was given, many expanded lesional clones persisted in scalp and blood.

This CDR3 is built from 12 residues. Trimming stripped 9 bases from V and 7 bases from J, with 12 bases between. Germline CDR1 is SGHVS and CDR2 is FNYEAQ. Sequencing used cDNA as its template, made by extracting RNA and reverse transcribing it. Assay: immunoSEQ multiplex PCR; the TCRdb copy retains only in-frame clones and omits some. The repertoire includes fewer than 250,000 clones, 30% to 40% of them detected once, and around 0.48% sits in the top ten. The sequence derives from a human donor with alopecia areata. The chain combines TRBV7-6 with TRBJ2-2; tentatively, D is TRBD1 (5 bases). The sample consisted of CD4+ T cells sorted from blood, taken at approximately week 30, from a patient treated with tofacitinib. CDR3 coding DNA: TGTGCCAGTAGCACTCAGGGCGGGGAGCTGTTTTTT. Translating it yields CASSTQGGELFF.